These 15 T cell receptor beta chains were sequenced from one sample in a study of blood T cell repertoires in COVID-19 (dated by TCRdb to the early 2020s). Libraries were made using the immunoSEQ multiplex PCR assay. Drawn from immuneACCESS, this table holds only the in-frame rearrangements with V and J called that TCRdb kept. Clones are partly lost; checked studies trace under half to an unresolved V gene and leave the rest unexplained. In all, the sample holds more than 200,000 clones, and 81% of those were seen once. The ten top clones hold roughly 7.9% of the sample. The sequencing sample was made of peripheral blood. These receptors were obtained from a woman over 75 with acute or convalescent COVID-19.

V usage is TRBV19 and J usage is TRBJ1-4, with D unresolved. Germline CDR1 and CDR2: LNHDA and SQIVND (reference sequence). The CDR3 is 13 residues long. V dropped 0 bases and J dropped 4 bases, with 3 bases sitting between them. The DNA of the CDR3 is TGTGCCAGTAGTATAGACAATAATGAAAAACTGTTTTTT. As protein: CASSIDNNEKLFF.

V and J are TRBV5-1 and TRBJ2-4; no definite D call. Trimming took 0 bases from V and 6 from J, leaving 16 bases between them. The germline V gene encodes CDR1 SGHRS and CDR2 YFSETQ. The CDR3 has 16 residues. CDR3: CASSLAPFSGLNIQYF. Written as DNA, the CDR3 is TGCGCCAGCAGCTTGGCCCCCTTCAGTGGGCTAAACATTCAGTACTTC.

This clone was observed a single time. The chain joins TRBV19 to TRBJ1-1, with TRBD1 matching 7 bases. Germline V gene lookup returns CDR1 LNHDA and CDR2 SQIVND (reference sequence). The CDR3 extends over 14 amino acids. Germline trimming cut 5 bases from V and 3 bases from J; bases unmatched to any gene: 6. In DNA form, the CDR3 reads TGTGCCAGTAGTTTTGACAGGGCCCACACTGAAGCTTTCTTT. Translating gives CASSFDRAHTEAFF.

This clone was found a few times. This chain links TRBV6-5 with TRBJ2-3; 9 nucleotides line up with TRBD2. Germline CDR1 and CDR2: MNHEY and SVGAGI. This CDR3 comprises 16 residues. The ends lost 4 bases at V and 4 bases at J; junction bases unmatched: 9. CDR3 sequence reads: CASSFAGGQVADTQYF. The CDR3 nucleotides are TGTGCCAGCAGTTTCGCGGGGGGGCAGGTTGCAGATACGCAGTATTTT.

The V and J genes are TRBV5-1 and TRBJ2-1; D might be TRBD2 (6 bases). Germline V gene lookup returns CDR1 SGHRS and CDR2 YFSETQ. This CDR3 has 12 amino acids. The V gene lost 1 base and the J gene lost 9 bases, with 8 bases spanning the gap. In nucleotides, the CDR3 is TGCGCCAGCAGCTTGCCCGGGGGTGAGCAGTTCTTC. It codes for CASSLPGGEQFF.

The chain employs TRBV2 and TRBJ2-7, with 10 bases that match TRBD1. Looked up from germline, CDR1 is SNHLY and CDR2 is FYNNEI. The V segment lost 8 bases and the J segment 3 bases; nucleotides outside the gene matches: 4. The CDR3 runs 13 residues. The CDR3 DNA reads as TGTGCCAGCGCGGGACAGGGGAACTACGAGCAGTACTTC. It codes for CASAGQGNYEQYF.

The chain recombines TRBV7-2 with TRBJ2-7; no definite D call. This CDR3 has 14 residues. Germline V gives CDR1 SGHTA, CDR2 FQGNSA. The ends were cut back, 1 base at V and 0 bases at J, with 7 bases in the middle. Here the CDR3 DNA reads TGTGCCAGCAGCTTAGGACTGGGCTCCTACGAGCAGTACTTC. The encoded protein is CASSLGLGSYEQYF.

The chain recombines TRBV10-3 with TRBJ1-5; 7 bases agree with TRBD1. Germline V lookup: CDR1 ENHRY, CDR2 SYGVKD. With 3 bases clipped from V and 3 bases from J, the junction kept 20 bases outside the gene matches. CDR3 length: 20 residues. The CDR3 bases are TGTGCCATCAGTGACCGCATAGACAGGGCTCCAGGGTATCACAATCAGCCCCAGCATTTT. It codes for CAISDRIDRAPGYHNQPQHF.

The chain combines TRBV18 with TRBJ2-5; D might be TRBD1 (6 bases). The germline V gene encodes CDR1 KGHSH and CDR2 LQKENI. Trimming shortened V by 6 bases and J by 4 bases, and 12 bases separated the two germline ends. The CDR3 contains 13 residues. Here the CDR3 DNA reads TGTGCCAGCTCGAGAGGGGGTGGAGAGACCCAGTACTTC. Its translation: CASSRGGGETQYF.

The CDR3 DNA reads as TGTGCCAGCAGCTTAGGGACTAGGAACGAGCAGTACTTC. The encoded protein is CASSLGTRNEQYF. This chain links TRBV7-3 with TRBJ2-7, with 8 nucleotides matching TRBD2. V was pared by 2 bases and J by 5 bases, with 2 bases of the junction left unmatched. CDR1 is SGHTA and CDR2 is FQGTGA in the germline V gene. The CDR3 is 13 amino acids.

The rearrangement joins TRBV7-9 to TRBJ1-2; 10 bases are a match to TRBD1. With 5 bases clipped from V and 4 bases from J, the junction kept 13 bases outside the gene matches. The CDR3 length is 17 residues. CDR1 and CDR2 from the germline V gene are SEHNR and FQNEAQ (reference sequence). The CDR3 sequence is CASSPERDRGRSYGYTF. The CDR3 nucleotides read TGTGCCAGCAGCCCCGAGAGGGACAGGGGCAGGAGCTATGGCTACACCTTC.

V usage is TRBV30 and J usage is TRBJ1-5; D possibly corresponds to TRBD1 (6 bases). CDR1 and CDR2 (germline): GTSNPN, SVGIG (reference sequence). This CDR3 region has 13 residues. Deletions cut 8 bases from V and 1 base from J, with 12 bases between. The CDR3: CAANRESNQPQHF. CDR3 bases: TGTGCCGCAAACAGGGAAAGCAATCAGCCCCAGCATTTT.

The V gene is TRBV11-2, the J gene TRBJ1-1; 7 nucleotides line up with TRBD1. V lost 7 bases and J lost 10; bases outside the gene matches: 3. The germline V gene encodes CDR1 SGHAT and CDR2 FQNNGV. There are 10 residues in the CDR3. The CDR3 DNA reads as TGTGCCAGCAACAACAGGGGAGCTTTCTTT. Translation: CASNNRGAFF.

This chain uses TRBV7-8 with TRBJ2-1; tentatively, D is TRBD2 (6 bases). The V end was cut by 5 bases, the J end by 6 bases, with 17 bases between. The CDR3 contains 15 residues. Per germline, CDR1 SGHVS and CDR2 FQNEAQ. The CDR3 coding sequence is TGTGCCAGCAGCCTCGGGACTCCAGGCCTCAATGAGCAGTTCTTC. Its translation is CASSLGTPGLNEQFF. Supplemented by reference TRBV7-8 and TRBJ2-1, the full variable domain reads GAGVSQSPRYKVAKRGQDVALRCDPISGHVSLFWYQQALGQGPEFLTYFQNEAQLDKSGLPSDRFFAERPEGSVSTLKIQRTQQEDSAVYLCASSLGTPGLNEQFFGPGTRLTVL.

This clone appeared a single time. V gene TRBV2 combines with J gene TRBJ2-5, with D perhaps matching TRBD2 (5 bases). CDR3 length equals 13 residues. Germline V gene lookup returns CDR1 SNHLY and CDR2 FYNNEI. Trimming took off 6 bases at V and 5 bases at J, with 13 bases between the two ends. In DNA, the CDR3 is TGTGCCAGCAGCTCCGCGAGGGAGGAGACCCAGTACTTC. This translates into CASSSAREETQYF.